The 10 T cell receptor beta chains in this list originate from one sample, sequenced in a study of cytomegalovirus exposure and HLA in healthy donors (dated by TCRdb to 2017 to 2019). Library method: the immunoSEQ multiplex PCR assay. For the multiplex PCR, a mixture combining 60 forward primers for TCR Vbeta segments and 13 reverse primers for TCR Jbeta segments was used. Drawn from immuneACCESS, this table holds only the in-frame rearrangements with V and J called that TCRdb kept. Clones are partly lost; checked studies trace under half to an unresolved V gene and leave the rest unexplained. This sample holds 150,000 to 200,000 clones; roughly 80% were observed only once. 1.9% of the sample goes to the ten largest clones. The sample was PBMCs. Source of these receptors: a man younger than 30 in good health and CMV-seronegative.

CDR3 in amino acids: CASSPPGPTDTQYF. The CDR3 DNA is TGTGCCAGCTCACCACCGGGGCCCACAGATACGCAGTATTTT. The chain couples TRBV18 to TRBJ2-3, with D possibly matching TRBD1 (5 bases). The CDR3 contains 14 residues. Germline CDR1 reads KGHSH; CDR2 reads LQKENI. Trimming cost V 0 bases and J 2 bases, with 6 bases left between them.

V gene TRBV11-2 combines with J gene TRBJ2-1, with D perhaps matching TRBD1 (6 bases). Trimming shortened V by 1 base and J by 6 bases, and 16 bases separated the two germline ends. Germline lookup yields CDR1 SGHAT and CDR2 FQNNGV. The CDR3 is 16 amino acids. CDR3 coding DNA: TGTGCCAGCAGCTTAGGGCGCCGGAGGACAGCCAATGAGCAGTTCTTC. It translates to CASSLGRRRTANEQFF.

The gene calls are TRBV23-1 and TRBJ2-7; 10 nucleotides match TRBD1. Being an ORF, TRBV23-1 has a function that is uncertain. V gave up 4 bases and J gave up 2 bases; unmatched junction bases: 2. This CDR3 has 14 amino acids. CDR3 in amino acids: CASSLGQGAYEQYF. CDR3 sequence (DNA): TGCGCCAGCAGTCTCGGACAGGGGGCCTACGAGCAGTACTTC.

The chain employs TRBV6-1 and TRBJ2-2; a weak D match, TRBD2 (6 bases). Germline V CDR1 and CDR2: MNHNS, SASEGT. The CDR3 sequence is 14 residues long. V lost 8 bases, J lost 4 bases, and 14 bases lay in between. The CDR3 region is CASPSLGGTGELFF. The CDR3 nucleotides read TGTGCCAGCCCGAGCCTCGGGGGCACCGGGGAGCTGTTTTTT.

Only a few counts were recorded for this clone. The gene calls are TRBV11-3 and TRBJ2-2, with 8 bases identical to TRBD1. This CDR3 is built from 17 residues. V shed 3 bases and J 10 bases; nucleotides not matched to a gene: 16. Germline V gene sequence: CDR1 SGHNT, CDR2 YENEEA. CDR3: CASSLGQDFAGVAELFF. The CDR3, as DNA: TGTGCCAGCAGCTTGGGACAGGATTTTGCCGGGGTTGCGGAGCTGTTTTTT. The whole variable domain, filled in from reference TRBV11-3 and TRBJ2-2, reads EAGVVQSPRYKIIEKKQPVAFWCNPISGHNTLYWYLQNLGQGPELLIRYENEEAVDDSQLPKDRFSAERLKGVDSTLKIQPAELGDSAVYLCASSLGQDFAGVAELFFGEGSRLTVL.

The V and J genes are TRBV7-8 and TRBJ2-6; 7 bases map to TRBD1. This CDR3 contains 14 residues. Germline CDR1 and CDR2: SGHVS and FQNEAQ. The trim removed 5 bases at V and 3 bases at J, leaving 1 base unmatched. The CDR3 coding sequence is TGTGCCAGCAGCGGGACAGATGGGGCCAACGTCCTGACTTTC. This sequence encodes CASSGTDGANVLTF.

This chain connects TRBV30 to TRBJ1-2; D uncertain. Trimming stripped 0 bases from V and 2 bases from J, with 13 bases between. CDR1 and CDR2 (germline): GTSNPN, SVGIG (reference sequence). CDR3 length: 15 amino acids. CDR3 in amino acids: CAWSVPWTGNYGYTF. The CDR3 DNA is TGTGCCTGGAGTGTCCCCTGGACGGGGAACTATGGCTACACCTTC.

J is TRBJ1-2 and V is TRBV28; 11 bases are shared with TRBD1. The CDR3 runs to 15 residues. Per the germline V gene, CDR1 is MDHEN and CDR2 is SYDVKM. Unmatched junction bases numbered 7, after V lost 6 bases and J lost 4 bases. The CDR3 reads CASSQDRGLGYGYTF. DNA for the CDR3: TGTGCCAGCAGCCAGGACAGGGGGCTGGGCTATGGCTACACCTTC.

The chain combines TRBV9 with TRBJ1-3; TRBD1 agrees at 7 bases. V lost 3 bases, J lost 5 bases, and 5 bases stayed unmatched. The CDR3 spans 14 residues. The germline V gene has CDR1 SGDLS and CDR2 YYNGEE. CDR3 residues: CASSARDSRNTIYF. The CDR3 bases are TGTGCCAGCAGCGCCCGGGACAGCCGAAACACCATATATTTT.

The chain is built from TRBV28 and TRBJ1-6; D remains ambiguous. V gave up 7 bases and J gave up 12 bases, with 13 bases separating them. The CDR3 runs 12 residues. Germline V gene data show CDR1 as MDHEN and CDR2 as SYDVKM. The CDR3 reads CASTAPRGPLHF. The CDR3 DNA is TGTGCCAGCACCGCCCCCCGGGGACCCCTCCACTTT.